These 31 T cell receptor beta chains were sequenced from one sample in a study of OX40 agonist ivuxolimab in advanced cancers. The assay was immunoSEQ multiplex PCR, and TCRdb's table has in-frame clones only and misses some. This sample has 65,000 to 95,000 clones, with 84% found just once. Sample: CD4+ or CD8+ T cells sorted from blood, taken in a trial of the OX40 agonist ivuxolimab. Receptors originate from an adult with an advanced solid tumor such as melanoma, head and neck, liver or kidney cancer.

The V gene is TRBV5-4, the J gene TRBJ1-1; the D is unclear. Trimming shortened V by 2 bases and J by 5 bases, and 10 bases separated the two germline ends. This CDR3 has 13 residues. Germline V gives CDR1 SGHNT, CDR2 YYREEE (reference sequence). CDR3 residues: CASSFDGRTEAFF. In DNA form, the CDR3 reads TGTGCCAGCAGCTTCGACGGACGGACTGAAGCTTTCTTT.

The chain uses TRBV5-4 and TRBJ1-1, with D perhaps TRBD1 (5 bases). V lost 5 bases to trimming and J lost 1 base, with 9 bases between them. Germline values: CDR1 SGHNT, CDR2 YYREEE (reference sequence). The CDR3 consists of 13 residues. The CDR3 sequence is CASSYDRNTEAFF. For the CDR3, the DNA is TGTGCCAGCAGTTATGACAGGAACACTGAAGCTTTCTTT. Filled out from reference TRBV5-4 and TRBJ1-1, the complete variable domain reads ETGVTQSPTHLIKTRGQQVTLRCSSQSGHNTVSWYQQALGQGPQFIFQYYREEENGRGNFPPRFSGLQFPNYSSELNVNALELDDSALYLCASSYDRNTEAFFGQGTRLTVV.

This chain connects TRBV7-9 to TRBJ2-7; 8 bases agree with TRBD2. Germline trimming cut 11 bases from V and 3 bases from J; bases unmatched to any gene: 15. The CDR3 consists of 15 residues. The germline CDR1 and CDR2 sequences are SEHNR and FQNEAQ (reference sequence). The CDR3 bases are TGTGCCGGAGGAGGGGGTCTGACTAGCGTCTACGAGCAGTACTTC. This encodes CAGGGGLTSVYEQYF.

The chain links TRBV5-6 to TRBJ1-4; 10 positions agree with TRBD1. The CDR3 covers 15 residues. Germline CDR1 SGHDT, CDR2 YYEEEE. Losses at the gene ends were 2 bases for V and 8 bases for J; bases not matched to a gene: 6. The CDR3 protein is CASSLRTGGEEKLFF. In nucleotides, the CDR3 is TGTGCCAGCAGCTTACGGACAGGGGGAGAAGAAAAACTGTTTTTT.

The chain links TRBV30 to TRBJ2-7; possibly TRBD1 for D (5 bases). The CDR3 sequence is 16 residues long. The V gene lost 3 bases and the J gene lost 2 bases, with 20 bases spanning the gap. Germline loops: CDR1 GTSNPN, CDR2 SVGIG (reference sequence). For the CDR3, the DNA is TGTGCCTGGAGAAGGGTGGGGCAGGCGAAGGCCTACGAGCAGTACTTC. Encoded protein: CAWRRVGQAKAYEQYF.

This chain joins TRBV7-3 and TRBJ2-2; tentative D call: TRBD2 (5 bases). CDR3 size: 13 residues. CDR1 and CDR2 from the germline V gene are SGHTA and FQGTGA. V lost 5 bases to trimming and J lost 5 bases, with 9 bases between them. CDR3 in amino acids: CASSPTGTGELFF. DNA for the CDR3: TGTGCCAGCAGCCCGACGGGGACCGGGGAGCTGTTTTTT.

This clone turned up a few times. This chain joins TRBV5-1 and TRBJ2-1; the D gene could be TRBD1 or TRBD2 (5 bases each). Trimming removed 3 bases at V and 10 bases at J, with 14 bases between. CDR3 size: 13 residues. The germline V gene has CDR1 SGHRS and CDR2 YFSETQ. CDR3 region: CASSYAGSGEQFF. Written as DNA, the CDR3 is TGCGCCAGCAGCTACGCAGGGTCGGGGGAGCAGTTCTTC.

This sequence joins TRBV15 and TRBJ2-7, with D possibly being TRBD1 (5 bases). Per the germline V gene, CDR1 is LNHNV and CDR2 is YYDKDF (reference sequence). This CDR3 is built from 13 residues. Trimming shortened V by 2 bases and J by 3 bases, and 8 bases separated the two germline ends. CDR3 sequence (DNA): TGTGCCACCAGCAGAATAGGGGTCTACGAGCAGTACTTC. Translation: CATSRIGVYEQYF.

This chain uses TRBV5-4 with TRBJ2-3, with D unclear. The germline CDR1 and CDR2 sequences are SGHNT and YYREEE (reference sequence). The CDR3 has 12 residues. The V gene lost 3 bases and the J gene lost 3 bases, with 5 bases spanning the gap. The DNA for the CDR3 is TGTGCCAGCAGCTCCATTACAGATACGCAGTATTTT. The encoded protein is CASSSITDTQYF. Complete variable domain (other parts from reference TRBV5-4 and TRBJ2-3): ETGVTQSPTHLIKTRGQQVTLRCSSQSGHNTVSWYQQALGQGPQFIFQYYREEENGRGNFPPRFSGLQFPNYSSELNVNALELDDSALYLCASSSITDTQYFGPGTRLTVL.

The chain recombines TRBV7-6 with TRBJ2-5, with D perhaps TRBD1 (6 bases). V lost 1 base and J 5 bases, leaving 14 bases between the germline ends. The germline gives CDR1 SGHVS, CDR2 FNYEAQ. The CDR3 is made up of 15 amino acids. CDR3 in DNA: TGTGCCAGCAGCTTAGGAGGACAGCAAGGGGAGACCCAGTACTTC. Amino acid sequence: CASSLGGQQGETQYF.

The J gene is TRBJ1-3, the V gene TRBV28, with no clear D. Germline values: CDR1 MDHEN, CDR2 SYDVKM. V was pared by 7 bases and J by 0 bases, with 7 bases between. This CDR3 is 13 amino acids long. The CDR3 here is CASTPYSGNTIYF. CDR3 sequence (DNA): TGTGCCAGCACCCCTTACTCTGGAAACACCATATATTTT. Combining the CDR3 with reference TRBV28 and TRBJ1-3 gives the whole variable domain DVKVTQSSRYLVKRTGEKVFLECVQDMDHENMFWYRQDPGLGLRLIYFSYDVKMKEKGDIPEGYSVSREKKERFSLILESASTNQTSMYLCASTPYSGNTIYFGEGSWLTVV.

The genes are TRBV6-6 and TRBJ1-5; D remains unclear. The CDR3 length is 11 residues. Germline V gene data show CDR1 as MNHNY and CDR2 as SVGAGI (reference sequence). With 4 bases removed from V and 7 bases from J, the gap between germline ends came to 5 bases. CDR3 amino acids: CASSSEQPQHF. The CDR3 region has the DNA TGTGCCAGCAGTTCCGAGCAGCCCCAGCATTTT.

J is TRBJ2-1 and V is TRBV27; 13 bases agree with TRBD2. V was pared by 2 bases and J by 3 bases, with 4 bases of the junction left unmatched. Germline V CDR1 and CDR2: MNHEY, SMNVEV (reference sequence). CDR3 length: 17 residues. CDR3 DNA sequence: TGTGCCAGCAGTTTACGACTAGCGGGGGGATACTACAATGAGCAGTTCTTC. Translating it yields CASSLRLAGGYYNEQFF.

V is TRBV7-3 and J is TRBJ1-3; TRBD1 agrees at 7 bases. The germline V gene encodes CDR1 SGHTA and CDR2 FQGTGA. The CDR3 totals 14 residues. Trimming took 5 bases from V and 2 from J; bases not matched to a gene: 3. The CDR3 DNA is TGTGCCAGCAGCCTCACAGGGGCTGGAAACACCATATATTTT. Translation gives CASSLTGAGNTIYF.

This chain uses TRBV4-1 with TRBJ2-7; D might be TRBD1 (5 bases). V lost 1 base and J lost 1, with 5 bases in between. Germline CDR1 reads MGHRA; CDR2 reads YSYEKL. The CDR3 totals 13 residues. The CDR3 region is CASSQGTSYEQYF. Written as DNA, the CDR3 is TGCGCCAGCAGCCAAGGGACATCCTACGAGCAGTACTTC.

The V and J genes are TRBV2 and TRBJ2-2, with no clear D. The CDR3 is 13 amino acids. V gave up 6 bases and J gave up 4 bases, with 9 bases separating them. Germline V gene data show CDR1 as SNHLY and CDR2 as FYNNEI. The CDR3: CASSRETTGELFF. DNA of the CDR3: TGTGCCAGCAGCAGAGAAACCACCGGGGAGCTGTTTTTT.

The chain employs TRBV7-3 and TRBJ2-1; 8 nucleotides line up with TRBD2. This CDR3 is built from 15 residues. The germline V gene encodes CDR1 SGHTA and CDR2 FQGTGA. Trimming at V came to 2 bases and at J to 4 bases, leaving 4 bases not matched to a gene. CDR3 sequence reads: CASSLAGGRYNEQFF. CDR3 sequence (DNA): TGTGCCAGCAGCTTAGCGGGGGGAAGGTACAATGAGCAGTTCTTC.

Only a few counts were recorded for this clone. The chain links TRBV29-1 to TRBJ1-2; D remains ambiguous. Per the germline V gene, CDR1 is SQVTM and CDR2 is ANQGSEA. V lost 1 base to trimming and J lost 4 bases, with 10 bases between them. The CDR3 contains 13 residues. CDR3 region: CSVEGRMGYGYTF. CDR3 bases: TGCAGCGTTGAAGGTCGGATGGGCTATGGCTACACCTTC.

The chain combines TRBV6-6 with TRBJ2-1, with 9 bases identical to TRBD2. The V gene end was trimmed by 6 bases and the J gene end by 10 bases; junction bases not matched to a gene: 4. The germline CDR1 and CDR2 sequences are MNHNY and SVGAGI (reference sequence). This CDR3 region has 12 residues. The CDR3 region is CASSQRGEEQFF. CDR3 DNA sequence: TGTGCCAGCAGCCAGCGGGGGGAGGAGCAGTTCTTC.

This clone was found once. The chain joins TRBV2 to TRBJ2-7; a possible D gene is TRBD1 (5 bases). V was cut by 0 bases and J by 3 bases, with 12 bases left in between. The CDR3 sequence is 15 residues long. Germline loops: CDR1 SNHLY, CDR2 FYNNEI. The CDR3 DNA reads TGTGCCAGCAGTGAAGCAGAAGGGGCTCACTACGAGCAGTACTTC. Its translation: CASSEAEGAHYEQYF.

This clone was found a few times. The V call is TRBV5-4, the J call TRBJ1-6; no definite D call. The CDR3 consists of 12 residues. CDR1 is SGHNT and CDR2 is YYREEE in the germline V gene (reference sequence). The germline V and J ends were trimmed by 2 bases and 9 bases, with 6 bases remaining between them. For the CDR3, the DNA is TGTGCCAGCAGCTTACCCTCTTCACCCCTCCACTTT. Encoded protein: CASSLPSSPLHF.

For the CDR3, the DNA is TGTGCCAGCAGTTACCTAGGACTAGATCGTGAGCAGTTCTTC. Amino acids: CASSYLGLDREQFF. The chain carries TRBV6-6 and TRBJ2-1, with 7 bases that match TRBD2. CDR1 MNHNY and CDR2 SVGAGI come from the germline V gene (reference sequence). The CDR3 is 14 residues long. After removal of 2 bases from V and 9 bases from J, the junction contained 7 bases not matched to a gene.

The chain recombines TRBV4-3 with TRBJ2-2; 7 nucleotides match TRBD1. CDR1 and CDR2 (germline): LGHNA, YSLEER. There are 15 residues in the CDR3. The junction had 5 bases not matched to a gene; V was cut back by 4 bases and J by 3 bases. The CDR3 protein is CASSPGQRYTGELFF. The CDR3 nucleotides are TGCGCCAGCAGCCCGGGACAGCGGTACACCGGGGAGCTGTTTTTT.

This rearrangement joins TRBV7-9 to TRBJ2-1, with D perhaps given as TRBD1 or TRBD2 (6 bases each). The CDR3 is 14 residues long. V was clipped by 3 bases and J by 9 bases, with 15 bases between them. Germline loops: CDR1 SEHNR, CDR2 FQNEAQ (reference sequence). The CDR3 loop reads CASSLEGQSPEQFF. As DNA, the CDR3 is TGTGCCAGCAGCTTGGAGGGACAATCCCCTGAGCAGTTCTTC.

This chain joins TRBV6-1 and TRBJ1-5, with D hard to call. There are 14 residues in the CDR3. The V gene lost 2 bases and the J gene lost 0 bases, with 5 bases spanning the gap. The germline CDR1 and CDR2 sequences are MNHNS and SASEGT. The chain's CDR3 is CASSESISNQPQHF. DNA of the CDR3: TGTGCCAGCAGTGAAAGTATTAGCAATCAGCCCCAGCATTTT.

The chain uses TRBV7-3 and TRBJ1-1; D not certain. Germline V gene data show CDR1 as SGHTA and CDR2 as FQGTGA. The CDR3 has 13 amino acids. The V gene lost 5 bases and the J gene lost 0 bases, with 7 bases spanning the gap. The CDR3 here is CASSINLNTEAFF. The CDR3 nucleotides read TGTGCCAGCAGCATAAACCTGAACACTGAAGCTTTCTTT.

Here the CDR3 DNA reads TGTGCCAGCAGCTTAGCGCGCCCCGGGGAGCTGTTTTTT. Its protein product is CASSLARPGELFF. The rearrangement uses TRBV7-2 and TRBJ2-2; the D is unclear. V dropped 0 bases and J dropped 6 bases, with 5 bases sitting between them. The V gene's germline CDR1 is SGHTA and CDR2 FQGNSA. This CDR3 comprises 13 residues.

This clone has a handful of counts. The chain recombines TRBV11-2 with TRBJ2-3; D is ambiguous. Germline V gene lookup returns CDR1 SGHAT and CDR2 FQNNGV. Trimming took 1 base from V and 0 from J, leaving 14 bases between them. This CDR3 spans 17 amino acids. The CDR3 reads CASSLGVWGRSTDTQYF. In nucleotides, the CDR3 is TGTGCCAGCAGCTTAGGGGTCTGGGGTAGGAGCACAGATACGCAGTATTTT.

The rearrangement joins TRBV28 to TRBJ1-5; tentatively, D is TRBD1 (5 bases). The CDR3 spans 16 residues. Germline loops: CDR1 MDHEN, CDR2 SYDVKM. V was cut by 2 bases and J by 0 bases, with 11 bases left in between. CDR3 region: CASSLGAGNSNQPQHF. The CDR3 DNA sequence: TGTGCCAGCAGTTTAGGGGCAGGGAATAGCAATCAGCCCCAGCATTTT.

Points on this clone: This specimen includes other DNA sequences encoding the same CDR3. The chain joins TRBV4-2 to TRBJ1-1; D is unclear. The CDR3 has 14 residues. V was trimmed by 0 bases and J by 1 base, leaving 6 bases between them. Germline V gene sequence: CDR1 LGHNA, CDR2 YNFKEQ. The CDR3 nucleotides read TGTGCCAGCAGCCAAGATCGGGAGAACACTGAAGCTTTCTTT. It codes for CASSQDRENTEAFF.

This chain connects TRBV10-3 to TRBJ1-6; 7 bases are a match to TRBD1. From germline, CDR1 is ENHRY and CDR2 SYGVKD. Trimming cost V 5 bases and J 7 bases; bases outside gene matches: 8. The CDR3 loop spans 15 amino acids. DNA for the CDR3: TGTGCCATCAGTAGACAGGGAACCGGGAATTCACCCCTCCACTTT. Translation: CAISRQGTGNSPLHF.